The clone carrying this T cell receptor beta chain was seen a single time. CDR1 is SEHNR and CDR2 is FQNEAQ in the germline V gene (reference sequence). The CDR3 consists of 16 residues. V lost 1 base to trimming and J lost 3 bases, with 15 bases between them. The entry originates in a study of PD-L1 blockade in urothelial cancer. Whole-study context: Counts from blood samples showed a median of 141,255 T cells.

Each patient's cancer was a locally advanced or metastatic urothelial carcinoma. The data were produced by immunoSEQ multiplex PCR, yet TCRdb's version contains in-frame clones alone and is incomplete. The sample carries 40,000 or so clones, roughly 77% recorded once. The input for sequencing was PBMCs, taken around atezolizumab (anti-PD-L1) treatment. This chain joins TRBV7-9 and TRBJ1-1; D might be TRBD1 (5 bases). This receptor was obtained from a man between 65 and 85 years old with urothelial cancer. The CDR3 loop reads CASSLGGGIGHTEAFF. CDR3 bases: TGTGCCAGCAGCTTAGGCGGGGGTATAGGGCACACTGAAGCTTTCTTT.